This T cell receptor (beta chain) appears in the sequencing data of a study of CD8+ T cells in alopecia areata. Treatment denoted: oral pan-JAK inhibitor, 5-10 mg twice daily. This clone was counted only a few times. V was pared by 4 bases and J by 2 bases, with 11 bases between. Germline lookup yields CDR1 SQVTM and CDR2 ANQGSEA. The CDR3 loop spans 13 amino acids. The sequencing template was cDNA reverse transcribed from extracted RNA. Sequencing used immunoSEQ multiplex PCR; TCRdb keeps in-frame clones, though not all of them. The sample includes fewer than 250,000 clones, more than 30% of them seen just once.

The source is a human donor with alopecia areata. The gene calls are TRBV29-1 and TRBJ1-2; no definite D call. The material sequenced was CD4+ T cells sorted from blood, taken around week 34, from a patient treated with tofacitinib. CDR3 residues: CSVGPLGNYGYTF. DNA of the CDR3: TGCAGCGTTGGGCCATTAGGGAACTATGGCTACACCTTC.